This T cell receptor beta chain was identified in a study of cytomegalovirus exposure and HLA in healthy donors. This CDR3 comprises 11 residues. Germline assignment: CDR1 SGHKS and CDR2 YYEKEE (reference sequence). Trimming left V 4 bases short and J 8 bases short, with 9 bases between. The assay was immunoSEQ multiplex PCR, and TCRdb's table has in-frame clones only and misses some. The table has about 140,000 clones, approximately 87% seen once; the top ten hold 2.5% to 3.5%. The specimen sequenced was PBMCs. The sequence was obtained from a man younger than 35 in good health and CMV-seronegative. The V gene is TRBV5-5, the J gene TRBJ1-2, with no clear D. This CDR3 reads CASSKSGGYTF. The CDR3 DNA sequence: TGTGCCAGCAGCAAGTCCGGGGGCTACACCTTC.